The text below deals with one T cell receptor (beta chain). No antigen is known for it. No much larger clonotype is one base removed from it; base qualities were not supplied. The data stem from a study of T-cell reconstitution after alpha-beta-depleted transplantation in children (dated by TCRdb to about 2016). Describing the broader study: Using TCR repertoire profiling, the study followed T-cell immune reconstitution in a quantitative way in children after TCRalphabeta/CD19-depleted allogeneic hematopoietic cell transplantation.

Libraries were prepared through PCR. The sequencing machine was an Illumina HiSeq 2500. Molecular barcoding was employed in the preparation of TCR libraries, with unique molecular identifiers being used to normalize TCRbeta repertoire quantification. TCRdb applied fastp at Q25 and MiXCR to the public reads, then kept only in-frame beta chains. Each record represents a unique CDR3 protein, reported with the most common genes and DNA among its rows. The sample has about 500,000 distinct CDR3 sequences on record, around a third of them singletons. The ten largest make up about 2.3% of the sample. CDR1 and CDR2 (SGHTA, FQGNSA) derive from the germline V gene. The germline V and J ends show losses of 4 bases and 2 bases respectively, and no gene match explains 6 bases of the junction. The cysteine opens and the phenylalanine closes a CDR3 of 16 amino acids. Of the read, only the CDR3 DNA is kept; its 48 bases are in frame from base 1.

The V and J genes are TRBV7-2 and TRBJ2-3, with 10 central nucleotides matching TRBD2. The specimen was PBMCs from the stem cell graft donor, collected from the stem cell graft. The TCR comes from a human donor who donated a stem cell graft to a child with aplastic anemia. The DNA sequence is as follows: TGTGCCAGCAGCTACAGCGGGAGGGAGCACACAGATACGCAGTATTTT. Its product reads: CASSYSGREHTDTQYF.